This T cell receptor (beta chain) was identified during a study of identical twins. With no exceptions, donors were healthy Caucasians. The V gene's germline CDR1 is MDHEN and CDR2 SYDVKM. The length of the CDR3 is 15 residues. Deletions cut 4 bases from V and 9 bases from J, with 19 bases between. This clonotype has a count of ten or more. From the 5' RACE reads, TCRdb called clonotypes with MiXCR, one entry per CDR3 protein. The profile shows hundreds of thousands of distinct CDR3 sequences, more than 6.5% of them singletons. This same sample was also taken into another study, of yellow fever vaccine responses in identical twins.

This sequence was found in a woman aged 18-29 years in good health. The gene calls are TRBV28 and TRBJ1-5, with D possibly being TRBD1 (6 bases). Specimen: PBMCs. CDR3 sequence (DNA): TGTGCCAGCAGTTCGGACAAGGGGGGTGTTGCGCCCCAGCATTTT. It specifies CASSSDKGGVAPQHF.